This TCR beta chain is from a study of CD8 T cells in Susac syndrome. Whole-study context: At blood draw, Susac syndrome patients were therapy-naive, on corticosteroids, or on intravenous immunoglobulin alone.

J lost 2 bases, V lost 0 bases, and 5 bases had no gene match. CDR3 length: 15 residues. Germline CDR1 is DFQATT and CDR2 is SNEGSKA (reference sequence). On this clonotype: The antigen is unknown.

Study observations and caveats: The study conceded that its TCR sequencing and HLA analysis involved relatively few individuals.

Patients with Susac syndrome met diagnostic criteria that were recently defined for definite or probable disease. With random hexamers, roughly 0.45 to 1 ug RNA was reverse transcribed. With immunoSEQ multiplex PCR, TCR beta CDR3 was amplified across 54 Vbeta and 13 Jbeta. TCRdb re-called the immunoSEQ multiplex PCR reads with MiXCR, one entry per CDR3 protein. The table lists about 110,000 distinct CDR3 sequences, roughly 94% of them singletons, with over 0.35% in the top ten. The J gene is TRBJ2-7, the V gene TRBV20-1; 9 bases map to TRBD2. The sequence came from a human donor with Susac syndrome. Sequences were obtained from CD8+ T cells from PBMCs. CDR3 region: CSARDLSGGPYEQYF. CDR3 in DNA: TGCAGTGCTAGAGATCTGAGCGGGGGGCCCTACGAGCAGTACTTC.